This is a list of T cell receptor beta chains from one sample in a study of CD8+CD57+ T cells in acquired aplastic anemia. Each CDR3 protein is one row after TCRdb ran MiXCR on the reads. The table includes approximately 170,000 distinct CDR3 sequences, approximately 60% detected once. Input material: sorted CD4+, CD8+, or CD8+CD57+ T cells (not recorded which) from PBMCs. The source of these receptors is a human donor in good health. Both conserved end residues are part of each CDR3. The D gene is left open where the match is weak. Clone size is not always given. Where it is, it says once, few, many or a class for expanded clones.

. | TRBJ2-3 | TRBV20-1 | many | TGCAGTGTAACGGACTCTAGCACAGATACGCAGTATTTT | CSVTDSSTDTQYF
TRBD1 | TRBJ2-3 | TRBV6-2/TRBV6-3 | few | TGTGCCAGCAGTTTCTCCGGGACAGGGGGCACAGATACGCAGTATTTT | CASSFSGTGGTDTQYF
TRBD2 | TRBJ2-3 | TRBV15 | . | TGTGCCACCAGCAGAGATTTAAGAGCGGGGGGGCGATCAGATACGCAGTATTTT | CATSRDLRAGGRSDTQYF
. | TRBJ2-1 | TRBV19 | many | TGTGCCAGTACCGTCGGGAGCTCCTACAATGAGCAGTTCTTC | CASTVGSSYNEQFF
TRBD2 | TRBJ2-1 | TRBV7-3 | many | TGTGCCAGCAGCCTCGCGAGCGGGGGCTTCTCCTACAATGAGCAGTTCTTC | CASSLASGGFSYNEQFF
TRBD1 | TRBJ1-2 | TRBV7-7 | many | TGTGCCAGCAGCCCCGAGGAGACAGGGGGCGTTGGCTACACCTTC | CASSPEETGGVGYTF
. | TRBJ1-1 | TRBV9 | few | TGTGCCAGCAGCGTAGGGGACACCACTGAAGCTTTCTTT | CASSVGDTTEAFF
TRBD1 | TRBJ2-7 | TRBV19 | . | TGTGCCAGTAGTATTGGAGCAGGGGGCGGGTACGAGCAGTACTTC | CASSIGAGGGYEQYF
. | TRBJ2-7 | TRBV20-1 | once | TGCAGTGCAGCCGGGACATTCCTCGAGCAGTACTTC | CSAAGTFLEQYF
TRBD2 | TRBJ2-4 | TRBV5-1 | . | TGCGCCAGCAGCCAGGGGGGACTAGCGGACTCAAACATTCAGTACTTC | CASSQGGLADSNIQYF
. | TRBJ2-1 | TRBV11-3 | many | TGTGCCAGCAGCTCCAACAATGAGCAGTTCTTC | CASSSNNEQFF
. | TRBJ2-7 | TRBV4-1 | . | TGCGCCAGCAGCCCTTTGGCGGGGGCGAACTTCGAGCAGTACTTC | CASSPLAGANFEQYF
TRBD2 | TRBJ2-1 | TRBV5-1 | many | TGCGCCAGCAGCTTGGTAGGTAGCGGGAGGGCCAATGAGCAGTTCTTC | CASSLVGSGRANEQFF
TRBD1 | TRBJ2-7 | TRBV2 | . | TGTGCCAGCAGTGAAAGGGGGACAGGCTGGAGGAACGAGCAGTACTTC | CASSERGTGWRNEQYF
. | TRBJ1-2 | TRBV7-9 | few | TGTGCCAGCAGCTTAGCGGGGCAGTTCCATGGCTACACCTTC | CASSLAGQFHGYTF